This T cell receptor (beta chain) was captured by sequencing in a study of T cells expressing NK-cell markers. Study-wide findings and caveats: Dominant NKG2C+ clonotypes were found to form about 1.0-7.5% of CD8+ T cells in 5 or 6 donors.

For TCR beta, cDNA was produced by 5'RACE template switching with UMIs. TCRdb reprocessed the 5' RACE reads and stores each CDR3 protein as one record, lacking DNA. This sample contains hundreds of thousands of distinct CDR3 sequences. Germline V gene sequence: CDR1 SGHAT, CDR2 FQNNGV. This CDR3 is built from 15 residues. About this clonotype: What it binds is not known.

This clonotype was sampled from a woman between 18 and 69 years old in good health. Sample: blood T cells: a sorted CD56 or NKG2C T cell subset, CD4+ or CD8+ T cells, or bulk PBMC T cells (not recorded which). The chain uses TRBV11-2 and TRBJ2-4. CDR3 residues: CASSRQWGAKNIQYF.